Described below is a single T cell receptor beta chain sequence and its context. This receptor's antigen is unknown. No per-base quality is available; no much larger clone lies one base away. This record comes from a study of shared clonotypes between healthy human individuals (dated by TCRdb to the early 2020s). A note on the overall study: A couple of women and a few men aged 18 to 49 years were included in the cohort. For each donor, three plates each were used for CD4 naive and CD4 memory, two plates were used for CD8 naive, and one plate was used for CD8 memory. Blood TCR repertoires of about 5 healthy adults were deeply sequenced to estimate repertoire size and the extent of clonotype sharing between individuals. To increase sequencing depth and limit assay-specific biases, TCR repertoire library preparation and sequencing were carried out by different laboratories using diverse techniques. Per donor, leukapheresis produced somewhere between about 0.94 and 9 billion PBMCs. The study at large found these results: Sampling was restricted to blood, and TCR repertoires in tissues likely differ from the TCR repertoires found in blood. Because the study included a small number of donors, the genetic and exposure-history diversity represented was limited. Larger estimated clonotype richness was generally found for naive subsets than for memory subsets. Based on pairwise subsampling, the degree of clonotype sharing among donors was expected to be affected by sequencing depth. Incomplete sequencing was indicated by rarefaction of sorted-subset datasets, despite the large sequencing depth. Roughly 5% of naive CD4, 3.5% of naive CD8, approximately 2% of memory CD4, and 0.35% to 0.5% of memory CD8 clonotypes were shared across several donors. Compared with non-shared clonotypes, clonotypes shared by all four sorted-subset donors had higher generation probabilities.

Using the deep immunoSEQ assay, TCR CDR3 regions were amplified from genomic DNA by multiplex PCR. Genomic DNA extracted from each cell subset was distributed evenly over all wells of several immunoSEQ 96-well plates, and each plate served as one replicate. Each replicate PCR for sorted subsets received roughly 0.2 ug genomic DNA, equal to roughly 30,000 T cell genomes. Purified libraries were quantified with a Qubit 3.0 fluorometer, sized on a Bioanalyzer 2100, and re-quantified with the KAPA Library Quantification kit. Every immunoSEQ 96-well plate was sequenced on a separate single-read 150-cycle Illumina NextSeq 550 flow cell. The published analysis was carried out like this. Because only junctional sequences without quality scores were contained in the immunoSEQ output, filtering matching that applied to full-length reads could not be performed. To assign V/J genes and CDR3, sequences were annotated using PyIR, a Python wrapper for IgBLAST v1.9, with IMGT germline references. Any read was removed if the V/J assignment was weak (E-value above 1e-6), the CDR3 was missing, or the read contained stop codons, out-of-frame junctions, or ambiguous translated residues. V3J clonotypes were defined as sequences sharing the same inferred V gene, J gene, and CDR3 amino acid sequence. To compute the percentage overlap between repertoires, the number of shared unique clonotypes was divided by the size of the smaller repertoire. Richness of each repertoire was evaluated using RTK rarefaction, the Chao1 estimator, and Recon v2.1 estimates of unobserved clonotypes. Generation probabilities were computed with OLGA for all TCRbeta clonotypes obtained by the gDNA method from four donors. Entries here come from immuneACCESS through TCRdb and include only in-frame sequences with V and J called. Some clones fail to appear in such tables; in the studies checked, an unresolved V gene covers under half of the shortfall, and the cause of the remainder is unknown. V and J calls and clone size come straight from that table; D and trimming were deduced from the DNA. This sample has 230,000 or so clones in its table, and 60% to 80% of those were observed once. Over 8.5% of the sample comes from the top ten.

Healthy HIV-negative adults with no recently reported acute infections or vaccinations were included as donors. All donors were Caucasian adults living in Nashville, Tennessee, USA. CD4+ T cells were enriched by magnetic negative selection, after which naive cells were positively selected on CD45RA and the negative fraction was taken as the memory subset. Blood was collected by leukapheresis, and PBMCs were isolated by Ficoll-Histopaque density gradient centrifugation and then cryopreserved in liquid nitrogen vapor phase. Analytical flow cytometry was used to check the purity and quantity of each magnetically sorted T cell population. Genomic DNA was isolated from each sorted fraction and quantified by UV absorbance on a Nanodrop 2000c. The sample taken for sequencing was memory CD4+ T cells sorted from blood. Interpreted using the paper, the cell subset or site label stands for: CD45RA-negative fraction. The sequence was collected from a man aged 25-45 years in good health.

The DNA reads as follows: TGTGCCAGCAGCTTGGGGCCTCTCACAGATACGCAGTATTTT. It encodes CASSLGPLTDTQYF. The chain links TRBV5-6 with TRBJ2-3; confidence is insufficient to name the D gene. V and J are truncated by 0 bases and 2 bases respectively, leaving an intervening sequence of 7 bases. The CDR3 runs 14 residues from the cysteine to the phenylalanine. Only the CDR3 region is kept as DNA, spanning 42 bases read in frame from base 1. CDR1 and CDR2 are drawn from the germline V gene: SGHDT, YYEEEE.